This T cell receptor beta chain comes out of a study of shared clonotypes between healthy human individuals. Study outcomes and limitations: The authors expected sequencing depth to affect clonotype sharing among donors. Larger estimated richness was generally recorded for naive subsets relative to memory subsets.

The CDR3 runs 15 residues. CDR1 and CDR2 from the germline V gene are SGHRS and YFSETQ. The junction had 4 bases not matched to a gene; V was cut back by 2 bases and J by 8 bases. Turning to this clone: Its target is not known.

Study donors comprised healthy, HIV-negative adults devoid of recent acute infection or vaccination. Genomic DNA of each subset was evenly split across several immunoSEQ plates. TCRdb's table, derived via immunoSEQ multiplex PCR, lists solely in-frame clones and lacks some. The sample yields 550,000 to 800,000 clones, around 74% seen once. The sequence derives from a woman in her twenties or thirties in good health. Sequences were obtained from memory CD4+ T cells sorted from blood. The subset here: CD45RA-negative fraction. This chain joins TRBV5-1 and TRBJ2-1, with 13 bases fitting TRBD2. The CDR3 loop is CASSFRTSGSYEQFF. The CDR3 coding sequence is TGCGCCAGCAGCTTCCGGACTAGCGGGAGCTATGAGCAGTTCTTC.